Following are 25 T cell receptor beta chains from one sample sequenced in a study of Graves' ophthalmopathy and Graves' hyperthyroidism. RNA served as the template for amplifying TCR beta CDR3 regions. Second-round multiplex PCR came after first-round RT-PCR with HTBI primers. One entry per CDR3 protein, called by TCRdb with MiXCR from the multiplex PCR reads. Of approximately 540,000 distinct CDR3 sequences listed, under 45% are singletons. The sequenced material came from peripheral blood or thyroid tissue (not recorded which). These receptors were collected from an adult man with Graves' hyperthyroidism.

The CDR3 DNA reads as TGTGCCAGCAGGGCAGACAGCTACGAGCATTTT. This sequence encodes CASRADSYEHF. This sequence joins TRBV2 and TRBJ1-5, with TRBD1 as a possible D gene (5 bases). CDR3 length equals 11 residues. V was trimmed by 6 bases and J by 14 bases, leaving 14 bases between them. The germline V gene has CDR1 SNHLY and CDR2 FYNNEI.

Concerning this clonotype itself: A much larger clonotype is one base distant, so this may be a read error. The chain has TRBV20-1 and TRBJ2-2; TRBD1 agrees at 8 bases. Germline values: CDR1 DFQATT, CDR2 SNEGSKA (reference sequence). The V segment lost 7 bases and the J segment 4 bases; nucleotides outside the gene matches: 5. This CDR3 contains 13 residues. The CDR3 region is CSDGTGGTGELFF. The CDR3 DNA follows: TGCAGTGATGGCACAGGGGGCACCGGGGAGCTGTTTTTT.

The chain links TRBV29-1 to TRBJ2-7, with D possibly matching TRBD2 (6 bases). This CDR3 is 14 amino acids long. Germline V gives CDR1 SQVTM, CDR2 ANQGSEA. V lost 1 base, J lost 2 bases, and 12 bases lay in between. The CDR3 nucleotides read TGCAGCGTTGAAGGCGGGAACCCTACCTACGAGCAGTACTTC. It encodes CSVEGGNPTYEQYF.

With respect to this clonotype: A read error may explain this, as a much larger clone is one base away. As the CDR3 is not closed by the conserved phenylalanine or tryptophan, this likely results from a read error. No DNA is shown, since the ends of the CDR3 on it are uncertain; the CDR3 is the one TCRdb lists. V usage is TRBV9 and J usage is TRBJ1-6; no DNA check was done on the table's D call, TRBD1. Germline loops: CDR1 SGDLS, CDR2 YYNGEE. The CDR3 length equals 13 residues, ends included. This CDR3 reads CASSAVLWGPVHS.

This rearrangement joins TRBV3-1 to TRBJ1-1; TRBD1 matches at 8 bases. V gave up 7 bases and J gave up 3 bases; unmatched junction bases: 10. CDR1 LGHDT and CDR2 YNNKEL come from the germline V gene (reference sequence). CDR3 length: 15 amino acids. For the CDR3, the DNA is TGTGCCAGCAACCACCGGGACAGGACTCACACTGAAGCTTTCTTT. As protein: CASNHRDRTHTEAFF.

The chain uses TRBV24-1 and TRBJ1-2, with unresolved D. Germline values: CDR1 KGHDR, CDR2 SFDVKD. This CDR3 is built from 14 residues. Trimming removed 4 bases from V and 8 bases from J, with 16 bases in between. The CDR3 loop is CATSDHPMREGYTF. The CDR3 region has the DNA TGTGCCACCAGTGACCATCCTATGCGGGAGGGCTACACCTTC.

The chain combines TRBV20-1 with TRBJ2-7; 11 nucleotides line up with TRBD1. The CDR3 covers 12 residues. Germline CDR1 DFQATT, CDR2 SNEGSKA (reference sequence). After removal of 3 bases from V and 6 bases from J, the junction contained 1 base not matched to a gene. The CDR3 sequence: CSARDRGREQYF. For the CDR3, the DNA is TGCAGTGCTAGGGACAGGGGGCGCGAGCAGTACTTC.

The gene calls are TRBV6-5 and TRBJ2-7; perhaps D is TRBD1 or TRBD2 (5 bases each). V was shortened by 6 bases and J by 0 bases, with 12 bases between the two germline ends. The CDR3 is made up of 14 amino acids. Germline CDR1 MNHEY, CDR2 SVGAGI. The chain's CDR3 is CASSVGTYSYEQYF. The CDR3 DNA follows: TGTGCCAGCAGCGTCGGGACCTACTCCTACGAGCAGTACTTC.

The CDR3 DNA reads as TGCAGCGTTGGTTGGCTAGCGGAAAGCACAGATACGCAGTATTTT. This codes for CSVGWLAESTDTQYF. The rearrangement uses TRBV29-1 and TRBJ2-3; TRBD2 aligns across 7 bases. CDR1 is SQVTM, CDR2 ANQGSEA, per germline. This CDR3 comprises 15 residues. V lost 4 bases to trimming and J lost 0 bases; unmatched junction nucleotides: 7.

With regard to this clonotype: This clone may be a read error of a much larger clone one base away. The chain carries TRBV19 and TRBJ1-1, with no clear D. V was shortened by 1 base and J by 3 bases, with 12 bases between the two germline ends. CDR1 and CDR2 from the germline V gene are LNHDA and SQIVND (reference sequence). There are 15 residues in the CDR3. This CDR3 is CASSIGPGADTEAFF. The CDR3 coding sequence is TGTGCCAGTAGTATAGGCCCGGGTGCGGACACTGAAGCTTTCTTT.

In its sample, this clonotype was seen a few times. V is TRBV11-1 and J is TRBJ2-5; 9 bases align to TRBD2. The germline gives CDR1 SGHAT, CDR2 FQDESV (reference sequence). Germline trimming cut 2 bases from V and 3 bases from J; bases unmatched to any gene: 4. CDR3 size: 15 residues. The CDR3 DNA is TGTGCCAGCAGCTTACTCGGGACTAGCAAAGAGACCCAGTACTTC. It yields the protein CASSLLGTSKETQYF.

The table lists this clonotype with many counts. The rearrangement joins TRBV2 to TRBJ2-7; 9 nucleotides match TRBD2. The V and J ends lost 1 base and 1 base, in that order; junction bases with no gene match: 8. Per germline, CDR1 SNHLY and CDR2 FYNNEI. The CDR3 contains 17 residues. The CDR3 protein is CASSEGSGRIWSYEQYF. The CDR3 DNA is TGTGCCAGCAGTGAAGGAAGCGGGAGGATCTGGTCCTACGAGCAGTACTTC.

The DNA of the CDR3 is TGTGCCAGCAGTTACAACGGCGGGGCAGGCGAAGCTTTCTTT. Its protein is CASSYNGGAGEAFF. The V call is TRBV2, the J call TRBJ1-1, with D maybe TRBD1 (5 bases). This CDR3 spans 14 amino acids. Germline V lookup: CDR1 SNHLY, CDR2 FYNNEI. Trimming shortened V by 5 bases and J by 8 bases, and 18 bases separated the two germline ends.

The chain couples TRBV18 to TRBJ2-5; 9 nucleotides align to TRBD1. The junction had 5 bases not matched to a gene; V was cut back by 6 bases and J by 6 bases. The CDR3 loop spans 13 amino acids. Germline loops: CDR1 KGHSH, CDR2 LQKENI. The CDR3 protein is CASSDRGEKTQYF. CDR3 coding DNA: TGTGCCAGCTCGGACAGGGGTGAGAAGACCCAGTACTTC. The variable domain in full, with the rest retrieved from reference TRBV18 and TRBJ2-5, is NAGVMQNPRHLVRRRGQEARLRCSPMKGHSHVYWYRQLPEEGLKFMVYLQKENIIDESGMPKERFSAEFPKEGPSILRIQQVVRGDSAAYFCASSDRGEKTQYFGPGTRLLVL.

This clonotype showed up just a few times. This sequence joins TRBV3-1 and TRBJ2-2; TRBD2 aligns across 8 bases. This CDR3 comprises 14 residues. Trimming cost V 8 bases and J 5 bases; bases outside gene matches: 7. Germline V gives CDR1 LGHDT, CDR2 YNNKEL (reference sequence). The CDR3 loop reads CASAWRGGTGELFF. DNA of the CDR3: TGTGCCAGCGCCTGGCGCGGGGGGACCGGGGAGCTGTTTTTT.

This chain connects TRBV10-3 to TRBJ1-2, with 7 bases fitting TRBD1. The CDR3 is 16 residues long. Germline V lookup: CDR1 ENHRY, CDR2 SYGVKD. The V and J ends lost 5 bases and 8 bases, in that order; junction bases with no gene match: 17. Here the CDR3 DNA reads TGTGCCATCAGTTACTTAAGCCGGAACAGGGGTAACGGCTACACCTTC. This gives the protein CAISYLSRNRGNGYTF.

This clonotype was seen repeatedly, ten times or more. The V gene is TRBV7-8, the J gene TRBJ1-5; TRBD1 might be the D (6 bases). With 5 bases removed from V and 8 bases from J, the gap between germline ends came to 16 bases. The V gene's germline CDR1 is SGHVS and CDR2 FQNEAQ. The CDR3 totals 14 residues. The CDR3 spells CASSELQGGKPQHF. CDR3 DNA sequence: TGTGCCAGCAGCGAACTACAGGGTGGGAAGCCCCAGCATTTT.

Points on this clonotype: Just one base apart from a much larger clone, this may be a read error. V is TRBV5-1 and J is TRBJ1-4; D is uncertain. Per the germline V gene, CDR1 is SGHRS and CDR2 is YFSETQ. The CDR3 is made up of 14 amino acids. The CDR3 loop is CASSLGLGNGKLFF. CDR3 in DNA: TGCGCCAGCAGCTTGGGGCTGGGGAATGGAAAACTGTTTTTT.

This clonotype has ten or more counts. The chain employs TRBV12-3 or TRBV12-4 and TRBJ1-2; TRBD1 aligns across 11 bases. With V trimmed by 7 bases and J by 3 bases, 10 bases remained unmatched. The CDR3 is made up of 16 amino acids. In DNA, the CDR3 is TGTGCCAGCACCAGAAATGAGGGACAGGGGGACTATGGCTACACCTTC. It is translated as CASTRNEGQGDYGYTF.

In nucleotides, the CDR3 is TGTGCCACCAGCCAGGGGGCGGGCGGAGATACGCAGTATTTT. It translates to CATSQGAGGDTQYF. The gene calls are TRBV15 and TRBJ2-3, with 8 bases lining up with TRBD1. With 5 bases clipped from V and 5 bases from J, the junction kept 6 bases outside the gene matches. The CDR3 sequence is 14 residues long. Per the germline V gene, CDR1 is LNHNV and CDR2 is YYDKDF (reference sequence).

The CDR3 reads CASSLTTEGLDNSPLHF. CDR3 DNA sequence: TGTGCCAGCAGCTTAACGACGGAAGGGCTAGATAATTCACCCCTCCACTTT. V is TRBV7-6 and J is TRBJ1-6; D remains unclear. This CDR3 spans 17 amino acids. V shed 2 bases and J shed 5 bases, with 16 bases lying between them. Germline lookup yields CDR1 SGHVS and CDR2 FNYEAQ.

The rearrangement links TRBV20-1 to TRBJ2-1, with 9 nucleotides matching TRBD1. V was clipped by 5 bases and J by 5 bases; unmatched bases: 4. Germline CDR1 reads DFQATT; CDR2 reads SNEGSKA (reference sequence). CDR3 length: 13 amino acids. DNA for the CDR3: TGCAGTGCTGACCGGGACAGGGACAATGAGCAGTTCTTC. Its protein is CSADRDRDNEQFF.

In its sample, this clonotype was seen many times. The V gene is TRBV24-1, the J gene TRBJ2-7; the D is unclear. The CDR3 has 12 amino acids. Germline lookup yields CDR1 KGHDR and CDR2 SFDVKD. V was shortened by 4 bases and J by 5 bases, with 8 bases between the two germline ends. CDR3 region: CATSDEEHEQYF. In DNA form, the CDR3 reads TGTGCCACCAGTGACGAGGAGCACGAGCAGTACTTC.

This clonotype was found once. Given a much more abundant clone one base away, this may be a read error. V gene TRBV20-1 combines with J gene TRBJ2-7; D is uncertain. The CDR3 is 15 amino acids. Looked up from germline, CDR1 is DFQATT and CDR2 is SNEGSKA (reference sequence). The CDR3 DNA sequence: TGCAGTGCTAGAGATCAAGGCAGATCGGAATACGAGCAGTGCTTC. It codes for CSARDQGRSEYEQCF.

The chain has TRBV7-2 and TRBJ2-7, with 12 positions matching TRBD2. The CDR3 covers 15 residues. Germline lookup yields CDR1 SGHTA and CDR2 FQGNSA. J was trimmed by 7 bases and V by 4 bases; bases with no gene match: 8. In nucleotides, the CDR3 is TGTGCCAGCAGCTACGGGACTAGCGGGCGCAATGAGCAGTACTTC. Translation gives CASSYGTSGRNEQYF.